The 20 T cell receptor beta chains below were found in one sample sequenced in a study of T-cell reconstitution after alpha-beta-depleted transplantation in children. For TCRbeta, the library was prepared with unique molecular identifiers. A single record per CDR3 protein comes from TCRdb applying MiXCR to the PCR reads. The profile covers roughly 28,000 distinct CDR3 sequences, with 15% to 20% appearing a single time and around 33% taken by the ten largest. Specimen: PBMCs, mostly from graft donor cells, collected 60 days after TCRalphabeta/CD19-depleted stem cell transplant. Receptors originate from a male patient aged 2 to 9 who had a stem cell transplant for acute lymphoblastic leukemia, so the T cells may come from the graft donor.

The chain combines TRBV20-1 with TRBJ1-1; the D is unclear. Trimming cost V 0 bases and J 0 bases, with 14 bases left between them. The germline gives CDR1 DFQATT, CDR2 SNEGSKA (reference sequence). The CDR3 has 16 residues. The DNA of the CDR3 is TGCAGTGCTAGAGAGAGGCCGGGATCCTTGAACACTGAAGCTTTCTTT. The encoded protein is CSARERPGSLNTEAFF.

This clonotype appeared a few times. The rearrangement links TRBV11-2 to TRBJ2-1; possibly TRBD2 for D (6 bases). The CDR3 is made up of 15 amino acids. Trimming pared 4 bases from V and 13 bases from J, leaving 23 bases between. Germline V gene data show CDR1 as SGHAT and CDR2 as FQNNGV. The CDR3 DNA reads TGTGCCAGCAGCTCCACTCTACGTGTGCCGGAGGGCCAGTTCTTC. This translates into CASSSTLRVPEGQFF.

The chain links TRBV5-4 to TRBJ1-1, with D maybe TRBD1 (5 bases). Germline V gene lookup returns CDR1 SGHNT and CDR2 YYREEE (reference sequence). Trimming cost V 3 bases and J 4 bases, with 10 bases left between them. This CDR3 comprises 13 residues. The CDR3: CASSSSGITEAFF. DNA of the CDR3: TGTGCCAGCAGCTCCTCAGGGATCACTGAAGCTTTCTTT. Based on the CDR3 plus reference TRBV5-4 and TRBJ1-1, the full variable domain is ETGVTQSPTHLIKTRGQQVTLRCSSQSGHNTVSWYQQALGQGPQFIFQYYREEENGRGNFPPRFSGLQFPNYSSELNVNALELDDSALYLCASSSSGITEAFFGQGTRLTVV.

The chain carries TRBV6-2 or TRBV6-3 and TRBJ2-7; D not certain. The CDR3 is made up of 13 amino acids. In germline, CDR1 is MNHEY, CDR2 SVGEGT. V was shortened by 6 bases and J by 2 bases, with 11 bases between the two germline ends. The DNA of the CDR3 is TGTGCCAGCAGCCCACCTGGGACCTACGAGCAGTACTTC. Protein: CASSPPGTYEQYF.

This chain's CDR3 is CASSLLGGNNEQFF. The CDR3 coding sequence is TGTGCCAGCAGCTTATTGGGGGGAAACAATGAGCAGTTCTTC. The V and J genes are TRBV11-2 and TRBJ2-1, with a weak D call TRBD2 (6 bases). Germline V gene data show CDR1 as SGHAT and CDR2 as FQNNGV. The CDR3 contains 14 residues. The V gene lost 2 bases and the J gene lost 5 bases, with 10 bases spanning the gap.

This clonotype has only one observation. The CDR3, as DNA: TGTGCCAGCAGCTTGGACAGGGGAAACACTGAAGCTTTCTTT. This encodes CASSLDRGNTEAFF. The chain recombines TRBV7-6 with TRBJ1-1, with TRBD1 identical over 9 bases. Germline V gene sequence: CDR1 SGHVS, CDR2 FNYEAQ. With 3 bases clipped from V and 2 bases from J, the junction kept 1 base outside the gene matches. This CDR3 region has 14 residues.

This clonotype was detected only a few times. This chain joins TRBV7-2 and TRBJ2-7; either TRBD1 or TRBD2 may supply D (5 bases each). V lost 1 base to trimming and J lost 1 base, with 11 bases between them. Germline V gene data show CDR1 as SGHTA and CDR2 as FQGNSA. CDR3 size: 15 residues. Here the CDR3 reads CASSLGSGSSYEQYF. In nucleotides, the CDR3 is TGTGCCAGCAGCTTAGGGTCAGGGAGTTCCTACGAGCAGTACTTC.

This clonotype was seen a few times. Here the CDR3 reads CSARDLGRGYNEQFF. CDR3 coding DNA: TGCAGTGCTAGAGATTTGGGCAGAGGTTACAATGAGCAGTTCTTC. The chain links TRBV20-1 to TRBJ2-1; no clear D gene. Germline V CDR1 and CDR2: DFQATT, SNEGSKA (reference sequence). The germline V and J ends were trimmed by 0 bases and 4 bases, with 13 bases remaining between them. CDR3 size: 15 residues.

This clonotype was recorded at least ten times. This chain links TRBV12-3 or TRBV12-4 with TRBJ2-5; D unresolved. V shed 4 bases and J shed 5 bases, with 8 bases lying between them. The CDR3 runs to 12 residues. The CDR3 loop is CASSYLGETQYF. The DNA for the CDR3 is TGTGCCAGCAGTTACCTTGGGGAGACCCAGTACTTC.

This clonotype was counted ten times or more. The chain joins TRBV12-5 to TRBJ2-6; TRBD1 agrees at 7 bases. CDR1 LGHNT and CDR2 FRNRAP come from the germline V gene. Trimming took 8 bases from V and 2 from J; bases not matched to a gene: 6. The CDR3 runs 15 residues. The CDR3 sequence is CASSPGGTGANVLTF. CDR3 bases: TGTGCTAGTTCCCCAGGGGGAACTGGGGCCAACGTCCTGACTTTC. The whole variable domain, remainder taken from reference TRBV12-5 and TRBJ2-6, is DARVTQTPRHKVTEMGQEVTMRCQPILGHNTVFWYRQTMMQGLELLAYFRNRAPLDDSGMPKDRFSAEMPDATLATLKIQPSEPRDSAVYFCASSPGGTGANVLTFGAGSRLTVL.

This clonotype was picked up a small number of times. The CDR3 bases are TGTGCCAGCGGGCCCACAGGGGACACTGAAGCTTTCTTT. This translates into CASGPTGDTEAFF. The J gene is TRBJ1-1, the V gene TRBV6-2 or TRBV6-3; TRBD1 matches 7 bases. Germline CDR1 and CDR2: MNHEY and SVGEGT. The V gene end was trimmed by 8 bases and the J gene end by 3 bases; junction bases not matched to a gene: 6. The CDR3 runs to 13 residues.

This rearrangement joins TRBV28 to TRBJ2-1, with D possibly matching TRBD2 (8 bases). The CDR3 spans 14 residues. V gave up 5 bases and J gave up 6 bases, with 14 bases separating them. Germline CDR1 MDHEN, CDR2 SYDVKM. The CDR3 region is CASSPGGLVNEQFF. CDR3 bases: TGTGCCAGCAGTCCAGGGGGACTAGTCAATGAGCAGTTCTTC.

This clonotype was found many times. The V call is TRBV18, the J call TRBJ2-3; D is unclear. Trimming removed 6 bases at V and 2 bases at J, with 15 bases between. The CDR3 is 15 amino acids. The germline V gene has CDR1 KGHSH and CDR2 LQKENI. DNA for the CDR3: TGTGCCAGCTCGCAGGACGGGTTAGTCACAGATACGCAGTATTTT. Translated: CASSQDGLVTDTQYF.

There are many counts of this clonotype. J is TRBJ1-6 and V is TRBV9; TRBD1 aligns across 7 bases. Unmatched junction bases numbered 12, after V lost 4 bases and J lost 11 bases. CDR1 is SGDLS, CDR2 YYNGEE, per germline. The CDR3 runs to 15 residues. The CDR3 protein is CASSSGGDSSTPLHF. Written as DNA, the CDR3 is TGTGCCAGCAGCTCCGGAGGGGACAGTAGCACACCCCTCCACTTT. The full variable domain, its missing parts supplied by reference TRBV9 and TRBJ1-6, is DSGVTQTPKHLITATGQRVTLRCSPRSGDLSVYWYQQSLDQGLQFLIQYYNGEERAKGNILERFSAQQFPDLHSELNLSSLELGDSALYFCASSSGGDSSTPLHFGNGTRLTVT.

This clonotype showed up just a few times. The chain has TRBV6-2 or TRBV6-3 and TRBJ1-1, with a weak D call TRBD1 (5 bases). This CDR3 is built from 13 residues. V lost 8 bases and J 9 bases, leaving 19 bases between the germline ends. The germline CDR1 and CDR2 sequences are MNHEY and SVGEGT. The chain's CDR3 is CASVQNQGEKAFF. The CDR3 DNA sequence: TGTGCCAGCGTCCAGAACCAAGGGGAGAAAGCTTTCTTT.

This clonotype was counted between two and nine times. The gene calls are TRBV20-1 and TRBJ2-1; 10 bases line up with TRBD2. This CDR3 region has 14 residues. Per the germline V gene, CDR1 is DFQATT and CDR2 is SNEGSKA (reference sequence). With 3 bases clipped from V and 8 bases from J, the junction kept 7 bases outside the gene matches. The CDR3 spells CSASDLAGGDEQFF. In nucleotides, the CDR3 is TGCAGTGCTAGTGACTTAGCGGGGGGTGATGAGCAGTTCTTC.

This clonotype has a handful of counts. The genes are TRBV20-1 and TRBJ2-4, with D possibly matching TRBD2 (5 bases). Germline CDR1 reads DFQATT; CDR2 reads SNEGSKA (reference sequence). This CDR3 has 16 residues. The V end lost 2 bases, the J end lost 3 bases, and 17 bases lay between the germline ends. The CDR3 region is CSARSFRGLGKNIQYF. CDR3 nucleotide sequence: TGCAGTGCTAGATCCTTTCGGGGTCTAGGCAAAAACATTCAGTACTTC.

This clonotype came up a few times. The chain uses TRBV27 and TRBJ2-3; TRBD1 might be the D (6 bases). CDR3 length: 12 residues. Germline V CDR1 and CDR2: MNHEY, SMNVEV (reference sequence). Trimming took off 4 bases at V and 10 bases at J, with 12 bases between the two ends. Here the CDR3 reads CASSSQGKAQYF. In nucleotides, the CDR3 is TGTGCCAGCAGTTCACAGGGAAAGGCGCAGTATTTT.

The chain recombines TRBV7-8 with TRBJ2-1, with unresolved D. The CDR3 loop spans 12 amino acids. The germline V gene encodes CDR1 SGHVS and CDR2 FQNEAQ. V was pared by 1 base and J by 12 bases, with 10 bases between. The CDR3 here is CASSLEVTVQFF. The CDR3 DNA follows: TGTGCCAGCAGCTTAGAGGTCACAGTGCAGTTCTTC.

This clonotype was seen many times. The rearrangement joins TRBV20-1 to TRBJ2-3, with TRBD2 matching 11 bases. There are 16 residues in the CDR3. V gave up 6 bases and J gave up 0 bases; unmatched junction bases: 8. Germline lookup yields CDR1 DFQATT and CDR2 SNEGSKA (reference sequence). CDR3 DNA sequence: TGCAGTGCAACCTTGGGACTAGCGGCTAGCACAGATACGCAGTATTTT. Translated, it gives CSATLGLAASTDTQYF.